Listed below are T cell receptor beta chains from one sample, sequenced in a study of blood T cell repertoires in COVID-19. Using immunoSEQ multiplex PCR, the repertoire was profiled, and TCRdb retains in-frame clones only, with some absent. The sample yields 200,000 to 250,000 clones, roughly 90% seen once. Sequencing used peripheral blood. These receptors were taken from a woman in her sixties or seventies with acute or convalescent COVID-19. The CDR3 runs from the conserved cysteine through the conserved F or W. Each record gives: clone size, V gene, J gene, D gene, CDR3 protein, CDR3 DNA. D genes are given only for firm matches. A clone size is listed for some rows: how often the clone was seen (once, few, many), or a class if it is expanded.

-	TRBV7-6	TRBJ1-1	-	CASSLMGQGFVVTEAFF	TGTGCCAGCAGCTTAATGGGCCAGGGCTTCGTTGTGACTGAAGCTTTCTTT
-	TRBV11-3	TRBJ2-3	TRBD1	CASSLRQGGDTQYF	TGTGCCAGCAGCCTCCGACAGGGCGGAGATACGCAGTATTTT
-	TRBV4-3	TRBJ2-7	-	CASSQDYQGGGEYEQYF	TGCGCCAGCAGCCAAGATTATCAAGGAGGGGGCGAATACGAGCAGTACTTC
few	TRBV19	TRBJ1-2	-	CASLDSILANYGYTF	TGTGCCAGTCTGGACAGTATTCTAGCTAACTATGGCTACACCTTC
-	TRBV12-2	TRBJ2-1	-	CASRLDRTSGNEQFF	TGTGCAAGTCGCTTAGATAGGACTAGCGGAAATGAGCAGTTCTTC
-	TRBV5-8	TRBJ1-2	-	CASSPDTSNYGYTF	TGTGCCAGCAGCCCGGACACCTCTAACTATGGCTACACCTTC
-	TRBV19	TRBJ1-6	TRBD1	CASSIDRGKSPLHF	TGTGCCAGTAGTATCGACAGGGGGAAATCACCCCTCCACTTT
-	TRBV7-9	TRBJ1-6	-	CASSRSGNSPLHF	TGTGCCAGCAGCCGAAGTGGCAATTCACCCCTCCACTTT
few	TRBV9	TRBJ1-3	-	CASSVGGGGNTIYF	TGTGCCAGCAGCGTCGGTGGTGGTGGAAACACCATATATTTT
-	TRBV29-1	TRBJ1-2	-	CSVQGNYGYTF	TGCAGCGTTCAGGGTAACTATGGCTACACCTTC
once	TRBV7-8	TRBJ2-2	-	CASSLTRHSAPGELFF	TGTGCCAGCAGCTTAACTAGGCATAGTGCGCCCGGGGAGCTGTTTTTT
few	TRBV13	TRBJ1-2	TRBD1	CASSSWDRGGYTF	TGTGCCAGCAGCAGTTGGGACAGGGGGGGCTACACCTTC
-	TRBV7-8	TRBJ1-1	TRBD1	CASSLGAQGATEAFF	TGTGCCAGCAGCTTAGGGGCTCAGGGGGCCACTGAAGCTTTCTTT
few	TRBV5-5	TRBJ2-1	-	CASSLEGFVYNEQFF	TGTGCCAGCAGCTTGGAGGGGTTCGTCTACAATGAGCAGTTCTTC
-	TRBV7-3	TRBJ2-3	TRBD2	CASSQANSGGRSTDTQYF	TGTGCCAGCAGCCAAGCGAATAGCGGGGGCCGTAGCACAGATACGCAGTATTTT
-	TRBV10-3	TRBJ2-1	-	CAISESEPPNEQFF	TGTGCCATCAGTGAGTCGGAGCCTCCCAATGAGCAGTTCTTC
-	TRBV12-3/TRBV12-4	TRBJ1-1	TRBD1	CASSTRDSEAFF	TGTGCCAGCAGTACACGGGACAGTGAAGCTTTCTTT
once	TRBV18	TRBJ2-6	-	CASSPSSGAGANVLTF	TGTGCCAGCTCACCATCTTCAGGGGCTGGGGCCAACGTCCTGACTTTC
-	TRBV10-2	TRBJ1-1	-	CASSPGKVGIGYEAFF	TGCGCCAGCAGTCCGGGGAAGGTAGGGATCGGATATGAAGCTTTCTTT
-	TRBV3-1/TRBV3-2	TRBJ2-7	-	CASSHTGLLSYEQYF	TGTGCCAGCAGTCATACGGGTCTCCTTTCTTACGAGCAGTACTTC
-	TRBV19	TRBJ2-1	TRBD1	CASSRQGADEQFF	TGTGCCAGTAGCAGACAGGGGGCAGATGAGCAGTTCTTC
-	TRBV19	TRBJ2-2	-	CASRFKTLPNTGELFF	TGTGCCAGTCGGTTTAAAACCCTTCCGAACACCGGGGAGCTGTTTTTT
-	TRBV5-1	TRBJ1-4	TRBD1	CASSSQGARNTNEKLFF	TGCGCCAGCAGTTCTCAGGGGGCGCGTAACACTAATGAAAAACTGTTTTTT
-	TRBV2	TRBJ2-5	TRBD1	CASIRDRGSGETQYF	TGTGCCAGCATCCGGGACAGGGGGAGTGGGGAGACCCAGTACTTC
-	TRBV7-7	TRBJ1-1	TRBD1	CASSFGQGGLENTEAFF	TGTGCTAGCAGCTTTGGACAGGGAGGGTTGGAGAACACTGAAGCTTTCTTT
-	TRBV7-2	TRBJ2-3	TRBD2	CASSTWTSGRGVTQYF	TGTGCCAGCAGCACCTGGACTAGCGGGAGGGGGGTTACGCAGTATTTT
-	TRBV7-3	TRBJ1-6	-	CASSLTVAFNSPLHF	TGTGCCAGCAGCTTAACGGTGGCTTTTAATTCACCCCTCCACTTT
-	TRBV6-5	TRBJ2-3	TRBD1	CASRSIGTGGGTQYF	TGTGCCAGCAGGAGCATTGGGACAGGGGGCGGTACGCAGTATTTT
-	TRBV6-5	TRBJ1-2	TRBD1	CASSYAGGNYGYTF	TGTGCCAGCAGTTACGCAGGGGGCAACTATGGCTACACCTTC
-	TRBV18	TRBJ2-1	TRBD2	CASSPPSGSDEQFF	TGTGCCAGCTCACCACCTAGCGGGAGTGATGAGCAGTTCTTC
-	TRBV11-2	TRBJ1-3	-	CASSLVRQPYTIYF	TGTGCCAGCAGCTTAGTGAGGCAGCCGTACACCATATATTTT
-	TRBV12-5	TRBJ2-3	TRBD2	CASGPGTSGGTTDTQYF	TGTGCTAGTGGTCCCGGGACTAGCGGGGGGACAACAGATACGCAGTATTTT
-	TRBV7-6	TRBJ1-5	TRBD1	CASSLSGQNSNQPQHF	TGTGCCAGCAGCTTATCGGGACAGAATAGCAATCAGCCCCAGCATTTT
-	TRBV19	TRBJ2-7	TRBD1	CASSAGQGRSYEQYF	TGTGCCAGTAGTGCGGGACAGGGGAGGTCCTACGAGCAGTACTTC
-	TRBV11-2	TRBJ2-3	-	CASSLDLIAADTQYF	TGTGCCAGCAGCTTAGATCTGATAGCAGCAGATACGCAGTATTTT
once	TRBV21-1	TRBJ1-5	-	CASSASGTGKQPQHF	TGTGCCAGCAGCGCTTCCGGGACAGGGAAGCAGCCCCAGCATTTT
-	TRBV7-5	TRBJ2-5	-	CARSLRTSLRETQYF	TGTGCCAGAAGCTTACGGACTAGCTTACGGGAGACCCAGTACTTC
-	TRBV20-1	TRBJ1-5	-	CSASRAGYSNQPQHF	TGCAGTGCTAGTAGGGCAGGGTATAGCAATCAGCCCCAGCATTTT
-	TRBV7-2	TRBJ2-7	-	CASSFTGTYAYEQYF	TGTGCCAGCAGCTTTACCGGGACATACGCCTACGAGCAGTACTTC
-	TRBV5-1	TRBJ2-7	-	CASSLGWRDSEQYF	TGCGCCAGCAGCTTGGGTTGGAGGGACAGCGAGCAGTACTTC
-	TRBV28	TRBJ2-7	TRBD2	CASSLLAGHYEQYF	TGTGCCAGCAGTTTACTAGCGGGTCACTACGAGCAGTACTTC